These 25 T cell receptor beta chains came from one sample sequenced in a study of blood T cell repertoires in COVID-19. Assay used: immunoSEQ multiplex PCR; TCRdb lists only in-frame clones, some missing. The profile shows about 98,000 clones, roughly 80% of them singletons. Sequencing was carried out using peripheral blood. These TCRs come from an elderly man with acute or convalescent COVID-19.

The chain links TRBV6-2 or TRBV6-3 to TRBJ2-3; 9 bases match TRBD2. V lost 4 bases to trimming and J lost 4 bases; unmatched junction nucleotides: 3. Germline V gene sequence: CDR1 MNHEY, CDR2 SVGEGT. The CDR3 length is 14 residues. CDR3 region: CASSFSGRADTQYF. For the CDR3, the DNA is TGTGCCAGCAGTTTTAGCGGGAGAGCAGATACGCAGTATTTT.

The V call is TRBV28, the J call TRBJ1-2, with 10 positions matching TRBD1. The CDR3 sequence is 17 residues long. Trimming cost V 4 bases and J 1 base; bases outside gene matches: 9. Looked up from germline, CDR1 is MDHEN and CDR2 is SYDVKM. The CDR3 bases are TGTGCCAGCAGTTCACGGACAGGGGGATTTATTAACTATGGCTACACCTTC. The encoded protein is CASSSRTGGFINYGYTF.

CDR3 bases: TGTGCCAGCAGTTGGGCCTATGGCTACACCTTC. Translated: CASSWAYGYTF. The rearrangement links TRBV6-2 or TRBV6-3 to TRBJ1-2; D is uncertain. This CDR3 has 11 amino acids. V lost 4 bases and J lost 4, with 4 bases in between. Germline V gives CDR1 MNHEY, CDR2 SVGEGT.

The chain recombines TRBV7-8 with TRBJ1-5; D unresolved. Germline CDR1 is SGHVS and CDR2 is FQNEAQ. Trimming took off 5 bases at V and 7 bases at J, with 12 bases between the two ends. The CDR3 is 13 amino acids. This CDR3 is CASSRDSRQPQHF. The CDR3 coding sequence is TGTGCCAGCAGCCGAGATTCGCGGCAGCCCCAGCATTTT.

The CDR3 coding sequence is TGTGCCAGCAGCGTCAGGGCGGAGGGTGAGCAGTTCTTC. Protein product: CASSVRAEGEQFF. V gene TRBV11-3 combines with J gene TRBJ2-1; a weak D match, TRBD2 (6 bases). Trimming took off 5 bases at V and 9 bases at J, with 14 bases between the two ends. The CDR3 runs to 13 residues. Germline V gene sequence: CDR1 SGHNT, CDR2 YENEEA.

V usage is TRBV27 and J usage is TRBJ1-1, with D unresolved. Germline loops: CDR1 MNHEY, CDR2 SMNVEV (reference sequence). V was clipped by 0 bases and J by 10 bases, with 12 bases between them. This CDR3 has 13 residues. The CDR3 sequence: CASSLSNGVAAFF. CDR3 coding DNA: TGTGCCAGCAGTTTATCGAACGGGGTTGCAGCTTTCTTT.

The V gene is TRBV4-3, the J gene TRBJ1-4; perhaps TRBD1 as D (6 bases). V shed 3 bases and J shed 8 bases, with 16 bases lying between them. Germline values: CDR1 LGHNA, CDR2 YSLEER. The CDR3 consists of 15 residues. This chain's CDR3 is CASSQSGTRDEKLFF. As DNA, the CDR3 is TGCGCCAGCAGCCAGTCCGGGACAAGGGACGAAAAACTGTTTTTT.

V usage is TRBV2 and J usage is TRBJ1-1, with 7 bases identical to TRBD1. CDR1 is SNHLY and CDR2 is FYNNEI in the germline V gene. The CDR3 totals 15 residues. Trimming at V came to 5 bases and at J to 6 bases, leaving 12 bases not matched to a gene. The CDR3: CASSPSRTGAAEAFF. In DNA, the CDR3 is TGTGCCAGCAGTCCGAGTCGGACAGGTGCGGCTGAAGCTTTCTTT.

The gene calls are TRBV15 and TRBJ2-5, with TRBD1 matching 8 bases. Germline assignment: CDR1 LNHNV and CDR2 YYDKDF (reference sequence). The CDR3 is 15 residues long. V lost 1 base to trimming and J lost 5 bases; unmatched junction nucleotides: 6. The chain's CDR3 is CATSRGQGKGETQYF. CDR3 nucleotide sequence: TGTGCCACCAGCAGAGGACAGGGGAAGGGGGAGACCCAGTACTTC.

This sequence joins TRBV13 and TRBJ2-3, with 9 bases matching TRBD2. J was trimmed by 3 bases and V by 5 bases; bases with no gene match: 12. This CDR3 has 17 residues. Per germline, CDR1 PRHDT and CDR2 FYEKMQ (reference sequence). The CDR3 DNA sequence: TGTGCCAGCAGCCCCTGGGGCGGGAGGGCCGGTACAGATACGCAGTATTTT. This encodes CASSPWGGRAGTDTQYF.

The rearrangement joins TRBV5-1 to TRBJ2-7, with D perhaps matching TRBD2 (6 bases). This CDR3 has 14 amino acids. CDR1 and CDR2 (germline): SGHRS, YFSETQ. The V gene lost 0 bases and the J gene lost 2 bases, with 9 bases spanning the gap. The CDR3 reads CASSLDGSTYEQYF. CDR3 nucleotide sequence: TGCGCCAGCAGCTTGGACGGGAGTACCTACGAGCAGTACTTC.

This sequence joins TRBV6-5 and TRBJ2-1, with TRBD2 identical over 9 bases. V was clipped by 6 bases and J by 8 bases; unmatched bases: 11. The CDR3 has 15 amino acids. CDR1 MNHEY and CDR2 SVGAGI come from the germline V gene. The CDR3 sequence: CASSNYGRGGYEQFF. Here the CDR3 DNA reads TGTGCCAGCAGCAACTACGGGCGGGGGGGCTATGAGCAGTTCTTC.

This rearrangement joins TRBV30 to TRBJ1-2; 9 nucleotides agree with TRBD1. This CDR3 spans 12 amino acids. The V gene end was trimmed by 5 bases and the J gene end by 6 bases; junction bases not matched to a gene: 4. Germline CDR1 reads GTSNPN; CDR2 reads SVGIG (reference sequence). CDR3 DNA sequence: TGTGCCTGGGGGGGGACAGGGAATGGCTACACCTTC. Protein sequence: CAWGGTGNGYTF. Supplemented by reference TRBV30 and TRBJ1-2, the full variable domain reads SQTIHQWPATLVQPVGSPLSLECTVEGTSNPNLYWYRQAAGRGLQLLFYSVGIGQISSEVPQNLSASRPQDRQFILSSKKLLLSDSGFYLCAWGGTGNGYTFGSGTRLTVV.

The chain uses TRBV7-2 and TRBJ1-1; D ambiguous. V lost 1 base to trimming and J lost 1 base, with 13 bases between them. The CDR3 contains 16 residues. CDR1 SGHTA and CDR2 FQGNSA come from the germline V gene. Here the CDR3 reads CASSLGLSDTNTEAFF. Written as DNA, the CDR3 is TGTGCCAGCAGCTTAGGTTTGTCAGATACGAACACTGAAGCTTTCTTT.

The rearrangement joins TRBV7-2 to TRBJ2-7; D gene uncertain. The CDR3 has 12 residues. Between the trimmed V and J ends, which lost 5 bases and 3 bases, there was a span of 8 bases. Germline values: CDR1 SGHTA, CDR2 FQGNSA. CDR3 sequence (DNA): TGTGCCAGCAGCCAACTGATCTACGAGCAGTACTTC. Protein sequence: CASSQLIYEQYF.

The chain links TRBV28 to TRBJ2-6, with 7 bases matching TRBD2. In germline, CDR1 is MDHEN, CDR2 SYDVKM. Unmatched junction bases numbered 7, after V lost 6 bases and J lost 2 bases. The CDR3 is 16 amino acids. The CDR3 DNA sequence: TGTGCCAGCAGCGTACGTGGGAGGGCTGGGGCCAACGTCCTGACTTTC. It is translated as CASSVRGRAGANVLTF.

V gene TRBV3-1 (or the pseudogene TRBV3-2) combines with J gene TRBJ1-4, with D perhaps matching TRBD1 (5 bases). CDR1 is LGHDT and CDR2 is YNNKEL in the germline V gene (reference sequence). The V end lost 0 bases, the J end lost 7 bases, and 15 bases lay between the germline ends. The CDR3 loop spans 16 amino acids. The CDR3 DNA sequence: TGTGCCAGCAGCCAAGATCAGGGCCTGGGGGGTGAAAAACTGTTTTTT. This codes for CASSQDQGLGGEKLFF.

V and J are TRBV19 and TRBJ2-3, with D unresolved. Germline values: CDR1 LNHDA, CDR2 SQIVND (reference sequence). V lost 5 bases to trimming and J lost 8 bases, with 8 bases between them. The CDR3 has 11 residues. DNA of the CDR3: TGTGCCAGTAGTCTCGTCGGTACGCAGTATTTT. Encoded protein: CASSLVGTQYF.

The CDR3 nucleotides are TGTGCCATCAACAACAGGAATGGTGGCTACACCTTC. This translates into CAINNRNGGYTF. The chain combines TRBV10-3 with TRBJ1-2; D possibly corresponds to TRBD1 (5 bases). Germline V gene data show CDR1 as ENHRY and CDR2 as SYGVKD. V was cut by 7 bases and J by 7 bases, with 13 bases left in between. CDR3 size: 12 residues.

This chain joins TRBV7-2 and TRBJ1-1, with D uncertain. Trimming pared 7 bases from V and 7 bases from J, leaving 13 bases between. Germline assignment: CDR1 SGHTA and CDR2 FQGNSA. This CDR3 spans 12 amino acids. CDR3 bases: TGTGCCAGCACCCCCCACGGGAATGAAGCTTTCTTT. Translating gives CASTPHGNEAFF.

This chain connects TRBV5-5 to TRBJ1-3, with D unresolved. Germline CDR1 reads SGHKS; CDR2 reads YYEKEE (reference sequence). The CDR3 totals 15 residues. V was pared by 0 bases and J by 0 bases, with 7 bases between. This chain's CDR3 is CASSLGGSSGNTIYF. As DNA, the CDR3 is TGTGCCAGCAGCTTGGGCGGTAGCTCTGGAAACACCATATATTTT.

This clone was seen a single time. The J gene is TRBJ2-3, the V gene TRBV6-2 or TRBV6-3, with TRBD2 as a possible D gene (5 bases). The CDR3 is made up of 15 amino acids. The V gene's germline CDR1 is MNHEY and CDR2 SVGEGT. The V and J ends lost 5 bases and 6 bases respectively, with 18 bases between them. The CDR3 bases are TGTGCCAGCAGTCTCCCGGCGGGTCCCTCGGATACGCAGTATTTT. This encodes CASSLPAGPSDTQYF.

This clone was observed a handful of times. This rearrangement joins TRBV27 to TRBJ1-1; D gene ambiguous. CDR1 and CDR2 from the germline V gene are MNHEY and SMNVEV (reference sequence). Between the trimmed V and J ends, which lost 10 bases and 1 base, there was a span of 13 bases. This CDR3 is 13 amino acids long. CDR3 region: CATAYARNTEAFF. CDR3 DNA: TGTGCCACCGCGTACGCGAGGAACACTGAAGCTTTCTTT.

V is TRBV12-5 and J is TRBJ2-3; TRBD2 matches 8 bases. Germline trimming cut 9 bases from V and 2 bases from J; bases unmatched to any gene: 7. The CDR3 has 14 residues. Germline V gene data show CDR1 as LGHNT and CDR2 as FRNRAP. The CDR3 loop reads CASSWREVTDTQYF. Here the CDR3 DNA reads TGTGCTAGCAGCTGGCGGGAGGTCACAGATACGCAGTATTTT.

The chain is built from TRBV30 and TRBJ2-1, with D unclear. Germline values: CDR1 GTSNPN, CDR2 SVGIG (reference sequence). V was cut by 3 bases and J by 6 bases, with 9 bases left in between. The CDR3 is made up of 12 amino acids. DNA of the CDR3: TGTGCCTGGAGGGTGGCAATCAATGAGCAGTTCTTC. This codes for CAWRVAINEQFF.